This entry features one T cell receptor (beta chain) sequence. The antigen is undetermined. The data originate from a study of T cell responses to AZD1222 COVID-19 vaccine. Overall study findings and caveats: Vaccine-related CD4 TCRs covered spike, predominating at 160-218 and 743-854. Only a handful of people who got AZD1222 tested seropositive at baseline.

Using immunoSEQ multiplex PCR, the repertoire was profiled, and TCRdb retains in-frame clones only, with some absent. In the table there are about 160,000 clones, under 95% of which are singletons. The sample consisted of peripheral blood, taken on day 0 of AZD1222 vaccination. This clonotype was obtained from an adult in good health.

The CDR3 spells CASSVVGANEKLFF. The CDR3 DNA reads as TGTGCCAGCAGTGTGGTGGGCGCTAATGAAAAACTGTTTTTT. The chain links TRBV28 to TRBJ1-4, with D unresolved. This CDR3 region has 14 residues. CDR1 and CDR2 from the germline V gene are MDHEN and SYDVKM. The germline V and J ends were trimmed by 5 bases and 3 bases, with 10 bases remaining between them.